One sample yielded the 9 T cell receptor beta chains listed below, sequenced in a study of shared clonotypes between healthy human individuals. Only in-frame clones appear in the TCRdb table, and some are missing; sequencing was by immunoSEQ multiplex PCR. Of hundreds of thousands of clones listed, approximately 79% are singletons. The sequenced material came from memory CD4+ T cells sorted from blood. As to subset: CD45RA-negative fraction. These receptor sequences come from a woman aged 25 to 45 in good health.

This chain links TRBV5-1 with TRBJ1-3; the D is unclear. This CDR3 spans 16 amino acids. Trimming removed 0 bases from V and 0 bases from J, with 10 bases in between. Germline V lookup: CDR1 SGHRS, CDR2 YFSETQ. CDR3 protein: CASSLEAGISGNTIYF. CDR3 DNA sequence: TGCGCCAGCAGCTTGGAGGCCGGGATCTCTGGAAACACCATATATTTT.

The chain carries TRBV25-1 and TRBJ2-7; D is ambiguous. Germline CDR1 and CDR2: MGHDK and SYGVNS. Trimming took 4 bases from V and 3 from J, leaving 10 bases between them. The CDR3 sequence is 13 residues long. CDR3 amino acids: CASSVKGIYEQYF. CDR3 in DNA: TGTGCCAGCAGTGTTAAGGGAATCTACGAGCAGTACTTC.

The chain couples TRBV28 to TRBJ2-7; 9 bases fit TRBD2. Trimming took 8 bases from V and 5 from J; bases not matched to a gene: 7. Germline-derived CDR1 and CDR2 are MDHEN and SYDVKM. The CDR3 extends over 13 amino acids. The CDR3 loop is CASGAGGIHEQYF. The CDR3 DNA sequence: TGTGCCAGCGGAGCGGGAGGAATCCACGAGCAGTACTTC.

This clone showed up many times. The chain carries TRBV30 and TRBJ1-5; the D is unclear. Germline V gene data show CDR1 as GTSNPN and CDR2 as SVGIG (reference sequence). The CDR3 has 13 residues. Trimming pared 2 bases from V and 0 bases from J, leaving 5 bases between. CDR3 in DNA: TGTGCCTGGAGTTGGGGTAGCAATCAGCCCCAGCATTTT. This codes for CAWSWGSNQPQHF.

The chain links TRBV27 to TRBJ2-5, with unresolved D. The CDR3 consists of 14 residues. Germline-derived CDR1 and CDR2 are MNHEY and SMNVEV (reference sequence). V lost 0 bases to trimming and J lost 1 base, with 6 bases between them. This CDR3 reads CASSLSTSQETQYF. The CDR3 region has the DNA TGTGCCAGCAGTTTATCGACCAGCCAAGAGACCCAGTACTTC.

In DNA, the CDR3 is TGTGCCAGCAGTGAAAGTACGGCTTATAGCAATCAGCCCCAGCATTTT. Residues: CASSESTAYSNQPQHF. The rearrangement links TRBV6-1 to TRBJ1-5; D is unresolved. The CDR3 is 16 residues long. Between the trimmed V and J ends, which lost 2 bases and 0 bases, there was a span of 11 bases. Germline V gene sequence: CDR1 MNHNS, CDR2 SASEGT.

This chain links TRBV10-2 with TRBJ2-3; D might be TRBD1 (6 bases). CDR1 is WSHSY and CDR2 is SAAADI in the germline V gene. V was pared by 7 bases and J by 4 bases, with 15 bases between. The CDR3 extends over 14 amino acids. In DNA, the CDR3 is TGCGCCAGCACTCTGACAGGTGGATCAGATACGCAGTATTTT. It specifies CASTLTGGSDTQYF.

The rearrangement uses TRBV19 and TRBJ2-1; weak D call: TRBD2 (6 bases). The V gene lost 3 bases and the J gene lost 9 bases, with 18 bases spanning the gap. The CDR3 is made up of 15 amino acids. The germline CDR1 and CDR2 sequences are LNHDA and SQIVND (reference sequence). CDR3 region: CASSIGGAETGEQFF. DNA of the CDR3: TGTGCCAGTAGTATCGGCGGGGCAGAGACTGGTGAGCAGTTCTTC.

The chain couples TRBV7-2 to TRBJ2-1; D gene ambiguous. Germline-derived CDR1 and CDR2 are SGHTA and FQGNSA. V lost 0 bases and J 3 bases, leaving 6 bases between the germline ends. The CDR3 is 14 residues long. CDR3 bases: TGTGCCAGCAGCTTAGCGCCTAACTACAATGAGCAGTTCTTC. The encoded protein is CASSLAPNYNEQFF.